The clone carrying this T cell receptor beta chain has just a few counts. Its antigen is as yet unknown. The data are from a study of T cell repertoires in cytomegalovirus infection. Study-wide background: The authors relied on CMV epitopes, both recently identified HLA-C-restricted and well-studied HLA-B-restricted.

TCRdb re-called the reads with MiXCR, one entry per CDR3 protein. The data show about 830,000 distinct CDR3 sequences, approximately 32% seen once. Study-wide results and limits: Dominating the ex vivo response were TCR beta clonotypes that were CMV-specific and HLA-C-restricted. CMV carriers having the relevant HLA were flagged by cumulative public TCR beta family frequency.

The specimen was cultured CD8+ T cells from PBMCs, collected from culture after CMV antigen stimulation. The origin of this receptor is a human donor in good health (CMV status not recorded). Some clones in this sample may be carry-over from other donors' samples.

CDR3 sequence: CASSEGWAGYTF. CDR3 nucleotide sequence: TGTGCCAGCAGTGAAGGATGGGCGGGCTACACCTTC. V gene TRBV6-1 combines with J gene TRBJ1-2; D is unclear. Germline V gene data show CDR1 as MNHNS and CDR2 as SASEGT. V was trimmed by 1 base and J by 8 bases, leaving 8 bases between them. There are 12 residues in the CDR3.